What follows are 2 T cell receptor beta chains derived from one specimen sequenced in a study of cytomegalovirus exposure and HLA in healthy donors. Sequencing was performed with immunoSEQ multiplex PCR; in TCRdb, only in-frame clones are kept and a portion is missing. The sample lists around 150,000 clones, roughly 90% seen once, with around 3.8% in the top ten. What was sequenced was PBMCs. All receptors derive from a man between 18 and 29 years old in good health and CMV-seropositive.

The CDR3 nucleotides are TGTGCCAGCAGCTTAAGGATAGGGGGCGGGACTGAAGCTTTCTTT. This sequence encodes CASSLRIGGGTEAFF. The chain joins TRBV7-8 to TRBJ1-1, with 7 bases matching TRBD1. V lost 2 bases to trimming and J lost 5 bases; unmatched junction nucleotides: 8. This CDR3 is built from 15 residues. CDR1 and CDR2 from the germline V gene are SGHVS and FQNEAQ.

The rearrangement uses TRBV2 and TRBJ1-3; the D gene is possibly TRBD1 (5 bases). The CDR3 covers 15 residues. Germline CDR1 and CDR2: SNHLY and FYNNEI. The CDR3 region is CSSTTGDYSGNTIYF. The CDR3 DNA reads TGTTCCTCAACAACGGGGGATTACTCTGGAAACACCATATATTTT.